This T cell receptor beta chain was captured by sequencing in a study of CD8+ T cells in alopecia areata. General study findings and limits: Clonality in the scalp and expanded CD8+ clones ranked among the top 100 were significantly decreased by tofacitinib.

With V trimmed by 8 bases and J by 8 bases, 12 bases remained unmatched. This CDR3 is 16 amino acids long. The germline V gene has CDR1 GTSNPN and CDR2 SVGIG (reference sequence). Following RNA extraction, reverse transcription yielded cDNA that acted as the sequencing template. Assay used: immunoSEQ multiplex PCR; TCRdb lists only in-frame clones, some missing. The sample includes 150,000 to 200,000 clones, less than 65% of them seen just once. Treatment noted: oral pan-JAK inhibitor, 5-10 mg twice daily. As for this clone: Its antigen remains unknown.

The rearrangement links TRBV30 to TRBJ2-1; 16 bases line up with TRBD2. The sequencing used CD4+ T cells sorted from blood, collected at week 24, from a patient treated with tofacitinib. The sequence derives from a human donor with alopecia areata. In DNA form, the CDR3 reads TGTGCCCTCACCACGGGACTAGCGGGGGGGCCAGATGAGCAGTTCTTC. Its protein is CALTTGLAGGPDEQFF.